The sequence of this T cell receptor beta chain was determined in a study of metastatic and nonmetastatic thyroid tumors. Across the study: Repertoires of blood and of tissue (tumor or nodule) from malignant and benign thyroid patients were compared.

The CDR3 runs 14 residues. With 4 bases removed from V and 4 bases from J, the gap between germline ends came to 13 bases. CDR1 MNHEY and CDR2 SVGEGT come from the germline V gene. Every patient was untreated before thyroid surgery. Original methodology: Variation in CDR3 across clinicopathological groups served as the basis for constructing a distant-metastasis classifier in papillary thyroid cancer. TCRdb re-called the PCR reads through MiXCR. The V and J calls were not made by the authors but by TCRdb's processing. The sample includes around 28,000 clones, about 3.9% seen only once; the top ten take roughly 3.1%.

The sequenced sample consisted of blood. The TCR originated in a male donor with papillary thyroid cancer or a benign thyroid nodule (not recorded which). Some clones in this sample may be carry-over from other donors' samples. This chain joins TRBV6-2 or TRBV6-3 and TRBJ1-1; D possibly corresponds to TRBD1 (6 bases). The CDR3 here is CASSLRGASTEAFF. The CDR3 coding sequence is TGTGCCAGCAGTTTACGGGGGGCGAGCACTGAAGCTTTCTTT.